Following are 9 T cell receptor beta chains from one sample sequenced in a study of T-cell reconstitution after alpha-beta-depleted transplantation in children listed by TCRdb under 2016. The treatment or condition label for this specimen denotes: allogeneic hematopoietic cell transplantation with graft depleted of TCRalphabeta T cells and CD19 B cells. The receptor library was made with PCR. These reads were obtained on an Illumina HiSeq 2500. Molecular barcoding was employed in the preparation of TCR libraries, with unique molecular identifiers being used to normalize TCRbeta repertoire quantification. In TCRdb, the public reads were trimmed at Q25 with fastp and aligned with MiXCR, with productive beta chains retained. Every distinct CDR3 protein forms one entry, paired with its most common genes and DNA. Within this sample are around 450,000 distinct CDR3 sequences, with 16% of them counted one time only. The ten largest make up 29% of the sample.

The sample in question was PBMCs, mostly from graft donor cells, obtained 360 days after TCRalphabeta/CD19-depleted stem cell transplant. These receptor sequences come from a boy under two years old who had a stem cell transplant for Wiskott-Aldrich syndrome, so the T cells may come from the graft donor.

This clonotype was found a few times. The chain employs TRBV9 and TRBJ2-3; D is unclear. The V end lost 3 bases, the J end lost 6 bases, and 8 bases lay between the germline ends. Germline V lookup: CDR1 SGDLS, CDR2 YYNGEE. The CDR3 extends over 12 amino acids. CDR3 sequence: CASSAFGDTQYF. In DNA, the CDR3 is TGTGCCAGCAGCGCCTTCGGTGATACGCAGTATTTT.

This sequence joins TRBV6-1 and TRBJ2-2; tentatively, D is TRBD2 (6 bases). The CDR3 has 15 residues. V dropped 7 bases and J dropped 2 bases, with 14 bases sitting between them. Germline CDR1 and CDR2: MNHNS and SASEGT. CDR3 in amino acids: CASTLAALNTGELFF. The CDR3 bases are TGTGCCAGCACCTTAGCGGCCTTAAACACCGGGGAGCTGTTTTTT.

CDR3 region: CAGSGGGKNTGELFF. As DNA, the CDR3 is TGTGCCGGCTCCGGGGGGGGCAAGAACACCGGGGAGCTGTTTTTT. V and J are TRBV7-2 and TRBJ2-2, with TRBD2 identical over 8 bases. CDR3 length: 15 residues. The trim removed 11 bases at V and 1 base at J, leaving 9 bases unmatched. Germline lookup yields CDR1 SGHTA and CDR2 FQGNSA.

This sequence joins TRBV24-1 and TRBJ2-7; either TRBD1 or TRBD2 may fit D (5 bases each). There are 20 residues in the CDR3. Germline V lookup: CDR1 KGHDR, CDR2 SFDVKD. V dropped 5 bases and J dropped 2 bases, with 30 bases sitting between them. In DNA form, the CDR3 reads TGTGCCACCAGTGTACCCTATTGGGGACCCGTTGGATTCCGTCCCTACGAGCAGTACTTC. Translated, it gives CATSVPYWGPVGFRPYEQYF.

Ten or more counts support this clonotype. This chain connects TRBV11-3 to TRBJ2-7; TRBD2 aligns across 12 bases. CDR3 size: 18 residues. CDR1 is SGHNT, CDR2 YENEEA, per germline. Trimming took 5 bases from V and 4 from J; bases not matched to a gene: 15. The CDR3: CASSPQGRLAGVEYEQYF. As DNA, the CDR3 is TGTGCCAGCAGCCCACAAGGGCGACTAGCGGGAGTCGAGTACGAGCAGTACTTC.

The chain joins TRBV14 to TRBJ2-7; perhaps TRBD2 as D (6 bases). CDR1 and CDR2 from the germline V gene are SGHDN and FVKESK. V was cut by 0 bases and J by 2 bases, with 14 bases left in between. This CDR3 has 16 amino acids. The CDR3 region has the DNA TGTGCCAGCAGCCAAGAAAGTTCTTGGGGGGCCTACGAGCAGTACTTC. Translated, it gives CASSQESSWGAYEQYF.

This clonotype showed up just a few times. The chain has TRBV20-1 and TRBJ2-3; 9 bases agree with TRBD1. Germline V lookup: CDR1 DFQATT, CDR2 SNEGSKA (reference sequence). This CDR3 has 14 residues. V gave up 3 bases and J gave up 3 bases; unmatched junction bases: 4. CDR3 bases: TGCAGTGCTAGGTACAGGGGGCGGACAGATACGCAGTATTTT. This sequence encodes CSARYRGRTDTQYF.

This clonotype was observed a handful of times. This sequence joins TRBV6-1 and TRBJ1-6; 9 bases match TRBD1. The CDR3 is made up of 15 amino acids. The V gene end was trimmed by 3 bases and the J gene end by 7 bases; junction bases not matched to a gene: 4. The germline V gene encodes CDR1 MNHNS and CDR2 SASEGT. CDR3 protein: CASSDSGTGNSPLHF. The CDR3 DNA reads TGTGCCAGCAGTGATTCCGGGACAGGGAATTCACCCCTCCACTTT.

The gene calls are TRBV2 and TRBJ1-6; 9 bases are shared with TRBD1. The V and J ends lost 7 bases and 7 bases, in that order; junction bases with no gene match: 5. There are 14 residues in the CDR3. Germline CDR1 reads SNHLY; CDR2 reads FYNNEI. The CDR3 spells CASIQDRGNSPLHF. The CDR3 nucleotides read TGTGCCAGCATTCAGGACAGGGGAAATTCACCCCTCCACTTT.